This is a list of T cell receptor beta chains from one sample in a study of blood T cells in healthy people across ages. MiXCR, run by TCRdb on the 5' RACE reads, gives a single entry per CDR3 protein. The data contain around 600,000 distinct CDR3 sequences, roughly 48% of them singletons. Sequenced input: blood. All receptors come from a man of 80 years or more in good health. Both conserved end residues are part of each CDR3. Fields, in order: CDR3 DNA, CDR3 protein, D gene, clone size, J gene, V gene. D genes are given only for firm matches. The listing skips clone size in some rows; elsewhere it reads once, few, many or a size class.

DNA: TGTGCCAGCTTAAAGCCCGGCTACAATGAGCAGTTCTTC
CDR3: CASLKPGYNEQFF
D: -
size: many
J: TRBJ2-1
V: TRBV6-5

DNA: TGCGCCAGCAGCTTGTTTGGGAGCTTGAACACTGAAGCTTTCTTT
CDR3: CASSLFGSLNTEAFF
D: -
size: -
J: TRBJ1-1
V: TRBV5-1

DNA: TGCAGTGCCATCCACTTTCTCCGAGCGGGAGTTGGTGAGCAGTTCTTC
CDR3: CSAIHFLRAGVGEQFF
D: TRBD2
size: -
J: TRBJ2-1
V: TRBV20-1

DNA: TGTGCCAGCTCACCGACCGGGACAGGGGACTTCAACCAGTTCTTC
CDR3: CASSPTGTGDFNQFF
D: TRBD1
size: -
J: TRBJ2-1
V: TRBV18

DNA: TGTGCCAGCAGCAAAGGACTAGCGGGGGTGACAGATACGCAGTATTTT
CDR3: CASSKGLAGVTDTQYF
D: TRBD2
size: -
J: TRBJ2-3
V: TRBV7-3

DNA: TGCAGTGCTGTACACCCGGGACTAACGATAAACGAGCAGTACTTC
CDR3: CSAVHPGLTINEQYF
D: TRBD2
size: few
J: TRBJ2-7
V: TRBV20-1

DNA: TGTGCCAGCAGTTTTCTAGGGAGGCAGTATTTT
CDR3: CASSFLGRQYF
D: -
size: -
J: TRBJ2-3
V: TRBV2

DNA: TGTGCCAGCAGCCAACACCACATTCAGTACTTC
CDR3: CASSQHHIQYF
D: -
size: few
J: TRBJ2-4
V: TRBV14

DNA: TGTGCCAGCAGCCCCGCGATGTACCAAGAGACCCAGTACTTC
CDR3: CASSPAMYQETQYF
D: -
size: -
J: TRBJ2-5
V: TRBV28

DNA: TGTGCCAGCAGCTCGTCCCCGGAGCCATTATCTGAGCAGTTCTTC
CDR3: CASSSSPEPLSEQFF
D: -
size: few
J: TRBJ2-1
V: TRBV11-3

DNA: TGTGCCAGCAGTGTGGCCAGACAAGAGACCCAGTACTTC
CDR3: CASSVARQETQYF
D: -
size: -
J: TRBJ2-5
V: TRBV12-3/TRBV12-4

DNA: TGTGCCAGCAGCTCCGTTCATGGGAATTCACCCCTCCACTTT
CDR3: CASSSVHGNSPLHF
D: -
size: -
J: TRBJ1-6
V: TRBV7-3

DNA: TGCAGTGCCCAACCTAGGACTAGCGGGGGGACCCGGCAGTTCTTC
CDR3: CSAQPRTSGGTRQFF
D: TRBD2
size: -
J: TRBJ2-1
V: TRBV20-1

DNA: TGTGCCAGCAGTCCAGGGGGGGGGTTCTACAATGAGCAGTTCTTC
CDR3: CASSPGGGFYNEQFF
D: -
size: -
J: TRBJ2-1
V: TRBV11-2

DNA: TGTGCCATCAGTGAGTCGCCGGTACAGAAAGAGACCCAGTACTTC
CDR3: CAISESPVQKETQYF
D: -
size: -
J: TRBJ2-5
V: TRBV10-3

DNA: TGCAGCGTTTACATACTGGCTGGCTACACCTTC
CDR3: CSVYILAGYTF
D: -
size: -
J: TRBJ1-2
V: TRBV29-1

DNA: TGTGCCAGTAGTATAGATGGCAGGGACGGTGGAGAGACCCAGTACTTC
CDR3: CASSIDGRDGGETQYF
D: -
size: -
J: TRBJ2-5
V: TRBV19